This T cell receptor (beta chain) comes out of a study of spatial heterogeneity in lung cancer (dated by TCRdb to between 2018 and 2021). Study-wide context: Beta-chain transcripts were consistently detected in greater numbers than alpha-chain transcripts, which likely reflected higher beta-chain transcript abundance. A strong correlation was found between TCR transcript counts in tumor regions and a T cell transcriptional module score from matched bulk RNA-seq. In the raw uncorrected reads, each unique combination of TCR and UMI appeared on average more than ten times. The study quantitatively compared TCR alpha and beta repertoires across multiple tumor regions, matched nontumor lung and blood in non-small cell lung cancer. The study linked features of the TCR repertoire to counts of nonsynonymous mutations, which were determined by whole-exome sequencing of tumor tissue. Both alpha and beta chains were TCR-sequenced in samples taken at surgery, namely 220 tumor regions, 64 matched nontumor lung samples and about 58 PBMC samples. General study outcomes and caveats: A correlation was observed between the number of expanded intratumoral alpha and beta TCRs and the tumor nonsynonymous mutation count. The count of ubiquitous expanded TCRs correlated with the count of ubiquitous nonsynonymous mutations, and the count of regional expanded TCRs correlated with the count of regional nonsynonymous mutations. Additional single-cell paired TCR alpha and beta sequencing was considered necessary to confirm, at a functional level, the hypothesis that regional TCRs recognize regional mutations. TCR-seq coverage of tumor T cells was estimated to be only roughly 7.3% for alpha chains and around 13% for beta chains.

The library came from 5' RACE. Instrument on record: NextSeq 500. The TCR library protocol attached a unique molecular identifier to each TCR cDNA molecule to allow correction of PCR and sequencing errors. On the study's bioinformatics: Decombinator tools were used for TCR identification, UMI-based error correction and CDR3 extraction. TCRs above a frequency of 2 per 1,000, corresponding to the top 1% of the tumor frequency distribution, were defined as expanded. Expanded tumor TCRs were classed as regional if statistically deemed absent (corrected P<0.05) from at least one tumor region, otherwise ubiquitous. Each repertoire was subsampled 100 times to 5,000 TCRs, after which Renyi diversity was computed with the R vegan package. CDR3 similarity networks were built from amino acid triplet string-kernel similarity, with CDR3s being connected when pairwise similarity was above 0.82. TCRdb ran its own pipeline on the public reads, namely fastp trimming at Q25 and MiXCR clone calling, and kept in-frame beta chains. All rows with the same CDR3 protein become a single entry with the most common DNA and genes. These V and J calls derive from TCRdb rather than the authors' analysis. In this sample the table shows 20,000 to 30,000 distinct CDR3 sequences, 8.8% of which occur a single time. The ten largest make up roughly 7.7% of the sample.

Counted from cysteine to phenylalanine, this CDR3 has 18 amino acids. CDR3 DNA only is kept here, 54 bases in frame from base 1. This clonotype was recorded a few times. Its antigen target is currently unknown. Per-base qualities were not stored, and no clone one base away is much larger. According to the study, the label for this sample's time point signals: sample taken at primary tumor resection. Samples were obtained from 72 patients with early-stage, untreated non-small cell lung cancer from the lung TRACERx cohort. Whole RNA extracted from tumor and nontumor lung tissue, or from cryopreserved PBMC samples, was used for TCR sequencing without cell sorting. Only patients for whom sufficient RNA was available from at least two tumor regions were selected for TCR sequencing. A lung pathologist reviewed the tumor and adjacent nontumor lung specimens before the specimens were selected.

The material was lung tumor tissue, obtained at surgery. Rearrangement joined TRBV1 to TRBJ1-6. TRBV1 is assigned pseudogene status. The receptor comes from a male donor with early-stage non-small cell lung cancer. The nucleotides read TGCACCAGCAGATTAAAGCCAGGGATGGCTTTCTATAATTCACCCCTCCACTTT. Translated, this is CTSRLKPGMAFYNSPLHF.